This TCR beta chain was profiled in a study of CD8 T cells in ankylosing spondylitis. The CDR3 totals 15 residues. With 0 bases removed from V and 2 bases from J, the gap between germline ends came to 14 bases. Germline V lookup: CDR1 DFQATT, CDR2 SNEGSKA (reference sequence). Study outcomes and limitations: As for the disease-linked clones, they showed a CD8+ phenotype and occurred at relatively low frequencies in peripheral blood. Earlier authors reported some of these motif variants in reactive arthritis synovial fluid and blood.

A word on this clonotype: Antigen unknown.

By quantitative 5'-RACE with molecular barcodes, the TCR beta libraries were made. TCRdb ran MiXCR on the 5' RACE reads and lists one entry per CDR3 protein. Of fewer than 200,000 distinct CDR3 sequences listed, around a sixth were seen once; the top ten hold roughly 4.5%. The sequence was collected from a male donor aged 10-29 years with ankylosing spondylitis or in good health (not recorded which). Sequenced material: blood, either unsorted or a sorted T cell fraction (not recorded which). The chain recombines TRBV20-1 with TRBJ2-7; D remains unclear. CDR3 loop: CSARDLSGGTYEQYF. The DNA for the CDR3 is TGCAGTGCTAGAGATTTGTCGGGCGGAACCTACGAGCAGTACTTC.